The source of this TCR beta chain is a study of blood T cell repertoires in COVID-19. At the level of the study: Samples taken during acute and convalescent COVID-19 were collected in the United States, Italy and Spain. In each case, the material was cDNA or gDNA derived from T cells, B-cell-depleted T cells, or PBMCs.

Germline trimming cut 0 bases from V and 5 bases from J; bases unmatched to any gene: 12. The CDR3 has 17 amino acids. Germline CDR1 and CDR2: LGHNT and FRNRAP. In the authors' methods: Reference gene primer amplification in the assay estimated nucleated cell counts. Profiled with immunoSEQ multiplex PCR; TCRdb holds only in-frame clones, not every one. V, J and clone size were drawn from that table, and D and trimming were deduced from the DNA. Here the sample spans some 190,000 clones, approximately 80% being singletons. This receptor was obtained from a man aged 55 to 70 with acute or convalescent COVID-19. Specimen: peripheral blood. The gene calls are TRBV12-5 and TRBJ1-1; 7 nucleotides agree with TRBD1. The chain's CDR3 is CASGLVIGDSRLTEAFF. The CDR3, as DNA: TGTGCTAGTGGTTTGGTGATAGGGGACAGTAGATTGACTGAAGCTTTCTTT.